Shown below are 18 T cell receptor beta chains from a single sample sequenced in a study of beta chain features in type 1 diabetes. Study-level points and caveats: Among patients with Type 1 diabetes, TCRB CDR3s were moderately but significantly shorter in every one of the four CD4+ subsets.

Of the isolated RNA, all was reverse transcribed, and so the sequenced material was expressed TCRB transcripts. Clones were sequenced by immunoSEQ multiplex PCR, and TCRdb holds only the in-frame ones, with some missing. Of a few hundred thousand clones in the sample, 11% to 15% were seen once. The antigens of these receptors remain unknown. Sequences were obtained from naive CD4+ T cells from blood. Every receptor here comes from a man aged 25 to 40 with type 1 diabetes.

This clone was counted only a few times. The gene calls are TRBV27 and TRBJ1-2; 11 nucleotides match TRBD1. J lost 4 bases, V lost 5 bases, and 9 bases had no gene match. Germline V gives CDR1 MNHEY, CDR2 SMNVEV (reference sequence). This CDR3 region has 16 residues. The CDR3 sequence: CASSVGQGAGGYGYTF. CDR3 bases: TGTGCCAGCAGTGTTGGACAGGGGGCCGGAGGCTATGGCTACACCTTC.

The table lists this clone with a few counts. The rearrangement joins TRBV5-1 to TRBJ2-1, with D perhaps matching TRBD2 (6 bases). Deletions cut 4 bases from V and 2 bases from J, with 13 bases between. The CDR3 is made up of 15 amino acids. Germline V gives CDR1 SGHRS, CDR2 YFSETQ. Written as DNA, the CDR3 is TGCGCCAGCAGCGAGGGCGGGGCCGCCTACAATGAGCAGTTCTTC. Translating gives CASSEGGAAYNEQFF.

In its sample, this clone was seen a few times. V and J are TRBV29-1 and TRBJ2-2; 7 nucleotides match TRBD1. J lost 6 bases, V lost 2 bases, and 6 bases had no gene match. CDR3 length: 14 amino acids. Germline CDR1 is SQVTM and CDR2 is ANQGSEA. The CDR3 loop reads CSVERQGVAGELFF. CDR3 nucleotides: TGCAGCGTTGAACGGCAGGGGGTGGCCGGGGAGCTGTTTTTT.

This clone showed up just a few times. The chain is built from TRBV6-1 and TRBJ2-7; TRBD1 agrees at 8 bases. V lost 4 bases to trimming and J lost 5 bases; unmatched junction nucleotides: 13. Germline CDR1 and CDR2: MNHNS and SASEGT. CDR3 size: 16 residues. The CDR3 loop reads CASSVAGGPLGDEQYF. In nucleotides, the CDR3 is TGTGCCAGCAGTGTGGCAGGGGGCCCGCTCGGCGACGAGCAGTACTTC.

The V and J genes are TRBV5-1 and TRBJ1-1; 7 bases align to TRBD1. The germline gives CDR1 SGHRS, CDR2 YFSETQ. This CDR3 comprises 14 residues. Trimming removed 2 bases from V and 3 bases from J; junction bases left unmatched: 4. Written as DNA, the CDR3 is TGCGCCAGCAGCTTCGACAGGGCCTACACTGAAGCTTTCTTT. This codes for CASSFDRAYTEAFF.

V is TRBV18 and J is TRBJ1-1, with 7 positions matching TRBD1. Germline V gives CDR1 KGHSH, CDR2 LQKENI. J gave up 4 bases and V 4 bases, and 6 bases lay outside the gene matches. The CDR3 has 14 amino acids. CDR3 sequence (DNA): TGTGCCAGCTCACGAACGACAGGGACCACTGAAGCTTTCTTT. Translation: CASSRTTGTTEAFF.

The chain links TRBV30 to TRBJ2-5; TRBD1 matches 7 bases. This CDR3 is 13 amino acids long. The germline gives CDR1 GTSNPN, CDR2 SVGIG (reference sequence). The V gene end was trimmed by 2 bases and the J gene end by 5 bases; junction bases not matched to a gene: 5. CDR3 residues: CAWSSTGLETQYF. CDR3 nucleotide sequence: TGTGCCTGGAGTTCGACAGGGCTGGAGACCCAGTACTTC.

This rearrangement joins TRBV5-1 to TRBJ1-2; no reliable D call. The CDR3 consists of 12 residues. V lost 0 bases, J lost 8 bases, and 8 bases lay in between. The germline CDR1 and CDR2 sequences are SGHRS and YFSETQ. As DNA, the CDR3 is TGCGCCAGCAGCTTGGAGGGAGAGGGCTACACCTTC. Protein product: CASSLEGEGYTF.

The chain uses TRBV7-2 and TRBJ1-1; 8 bases fit TRBD1. J lost 2 bases, V lost 5 bases, and 4 bases had no gene match. The CDR3 is 14 residues long. Germline-derived CDR1 and CDR2 are SGHTA and FQGNSA. This CDR3 reads CASSGQGFNTEAFF. Written as DNA, the CDR3 is TGTGCCAGCAGCGGACAGGGTTTCAACACTGAAGCTTTCTTT.

This sequence joins TRBV18 and TRBJ1-5; D not resolved. The CDR3 length is 13 residues. The germline CDR1 and CDR2 sequences are KGHSH and LQKENI. V was cut by 10 bases and J by 5 bases, with 15 bases left in between. CDR3 nucleotides: TGTGCCACCCGCAAGAATCGAGATCAGCCCCAGCATTTT. Residues: CATRKNRDQPQHF.

The chain carries TRBV15 and TRBJ2-2; D might be TRBD2 (5 bases). Germline CDR1 and CDR2: LNHNV and YYDKDF (reference sequence). The germline V and J ends were trimmed by 0 bases and 7 bases, with 9 bases remaining between them. The CDR3 is made up of 14 amino acids. CDR3 nucleotide sequence: TGTGCCACCAGCAGAGATCGGGGAGTCGGGGAGCTGTTTTTT. It encodes CATSRDRGVGELFF.

The table lists this clone with a few counts. The rearrangement uses TRBV15 and TRBJ2-3; 7 nucleotides match TRBD2. Germline assignment: CDR1 LNHNV and CDR2 YYDKDF (reference sequence). V lost 9 bases, J lost 4 bases, and 10 bases stayed unmatched. The CDR3 is made up of 14 amino acids. The CDR3 sequence is CATRDYQVADTQYF. CDR3 sequence (DNA): TGTGCCACGCGGGACTACCAGGTGGCAGATACGCAGTATTTT.

The V call is TRBV29-1, the J call TRBJ2-2, with D possibly matching TRBD1 (6 bases). The germline V gene has CDR1 SQVTM and CDR2 ANQGSEA. Trimming cost V 7 bases and J 4 bases, with 13 bases left between them. The CDR3 has 13 residues. CDR3 in DNA: TGCAGCGCCCGGGACACTTCCACCGGGGAGCTGTTTTTT. It yields the protein CSARDTSTGELFF.

The rearrangement joins TRBV30 to TRBJ2-3, with D perhaps matching TRBD2 (6 bases). The germline CDR1 and CDR2 sequences are GTSNPN and SVGIG (reference sequence). V was clipped by 5 bases and J by 9 bases, with 18 bases between them. The CDR3 consists of 13 residues. The CDR3 nucleotides are TGTGCCTGGGCGGGGACTGGGTGGGGAACGCAGTATTTT. It translates to CAWAGTGWGTQYF.

The sample holds a few counts of this clone. CDR3 sequence (DNA): TGCGCCAGCAGCCAGGGGCGGGGGGGCCCCTACGAGCAGTACTTC. Protein: CASSQGRGGPYEQYF. The genes are TRBV4-1 and TRBJ2-7, with 9 bases aligning to TRBD2. The V gene end was trimmed by 3 bases and the J gene end by 2 bases; junction bases not matched to a gene: 5. CDR3 size: 15 residues. CDR1 and CDR2 (germline): MGHRA, YSYEKL.

In this sample, this clone turned up a few times. The chain carries TRBV6-1 and TRBJ1-5; possibly TRBD1 for D (6 bases). The length of the CDR3 is 15 residues. Germline CDR1 is MNHNS and CDR2 is SASEGT. V gave up 6 bases and J gave up 5 bases, with 17 bases separating them. CDR3 in amino acids: CASSQTGRSDQPQHF. CDR3 DNA sequence: TGTGCCAGCAGCCAAACAGGGAGAAGCGATCAGCCCCAGCATTTT.

This clone was found a few times. This chain uses TRBV19 with TRBJ2-7; D ambiguous. The CDR3 has 14 amino acids. V lost 4 bases and J lost 5, with 15 bases in between. Germline CDR1 LNHDA, CDR2 SQIVND (reference sequence). The CDR3 DNA reads TGTGCCAGTAGTAGAATACCCCTTAGCCACGAGCAGTACTTC. It codes for CASSRIPLSHEQYF.

The chain joins TRBV19 to TRBJ2-1, with 12 bases matching TRBD2. Per germline, CDR1 LNHDA and CDR2 SQIVND (reference sequence). The CDR3 totals 16 residues. The junction had 3 bases not matched to a gene; V was cut back by 5 bases and J by 1 base. DNA for the CDR3: TGTGCCAGTAGTTTCCTAGCGGGGGGGTCCTACAATGAGCAGTTCTTC. Its translation is CASSFLAGGSYNEQFF. Variable domain in full (rest from reference TRBV19 and TRBJ2-1): DGGITQSPKYLFRKEGQNVTLSCEQNLNHDAMYWYRQDPGQGLRLIYYSQIVNDFQKGDIAEGYSVSREKKESFPLTVTSAQKNPTAFYLCASSFLAGGSYNEQFFGPGTRLTVL.